This T cell receptor (beta chain) emerged from a study of blood T cell repertoires in COVID-19. Study in general: Some COVID-19 samples were acute and others convalescent; all came from the United States, Italy and Spain. Nucleic acid was either cDNA or gDNA, and it came from T cells, B-cell-depleted T cells, or PBMCs.

In the source study's methods: Estimated nucleated cell counts came from reference gene primer amplification. Method: immunoSEQ multiplex PCR; TCRdb's copy keeps in-frame clones and lacks some. Clonal size and the V and J genes are those of that table, whereas D and trimming came from the DNA. The sample contains fewer than 90,000 clones, roughly 91% of which appear only once. This receptor was identified in a human donor in a cohort sampled during active COVID-19. Material: peripheral blood.

CDR3 nucleotides: TGTGCCAGCAGCCTGGGACAGGGGGCCACCGGAAACACCATATATTTT. Its translation is CASSLGQGATGNTIYF. This rearrangement joins TRBV14 to TRBJ1-3; 12 nucleotides match TRBD1. Germline V gene data show CDR1 as SGHDN and CDR2 as FVKESK. This CDR3 has 16 amino acids. V trimming: 4 bases; J trimming: 4 bases; junction bases outside the gene matches: 5.